The 14 T cell receptor beta chains given below trace back to one sample, sequenced in a study of beta chain features in type 1 diabetes. Sequencing targeted expressed TCRB transcripts, as all isolated RNA had been reverse transcribed. The assay was immunoSEQ multiplex PCR, and TCRdb's table has in-frame clones only and misses some. The sample consists of 250,000 to 350,000 clones, 11% to 15% of them appearing once. The sequenced sample consisted of central memory CD4+ T cells from blood. Receptors originate from a man aged 25 to 40 in good health.

V is TRBV6-5 and J is TRBJ1-4; the D is unclear. The CDR3 contains 13 residues. Germline V gene data show CDR1 as MNHEY and CDR2 as SVGAGI. The V end was cut by 2 bases, the J end by 4 bases, with 5 bases between. DNA of the CDR3: TGTGCCAGCAGTTACAGAGATAATGAAAAACTGTTTTTT. Amino acid sequence: CASSYRDNEKLFF.

V usage is TRBV4-3 and J usage is TRBJ2-3; 13 bases are shared with TRBD2. The CDR3 is 17 residues long. Trimming cost V 3 bases and J 4 bases; bases outside gene matches: 7. Looked up from germline, CDR1 is LGHNA and CDR2 is YSLEER. The CDR3, as DNA: TGCGCCAGCAGCCAGGCTCGGACTAGCGGGAGCTCAGATACGCAGTATTTT. Residues: CASSQARTSGSSDTQYF.

The V and J genes are TRBV5-1 and TRBJ2-3, with a weak D call TRBD2 (6 bases). Trimming shortened V by 4 bases and J by 6 bases, and 12 bases separated the two germline ends. The CDR3 loop spans 13 amino acids. Germline CDR1 reads SGHRS; CDR2 reads YFSETQ. The CDR3 DNA sequence: TGCGCCAGCAGCATGACTAGTATTGATACGCAGTATTTT. Its translation: CASSMTSIDTQYF. Looking up the rest from reference TRBV5-1 and TRBJ2-3 gives the full variable domain: KAGVTQTPRYLIKTRGQQVTLSCSPISGHRSVSWYQQTPGQGLQFLFEYFSETQRNKGNFPGRFSGRQFSNSRSEMNVSTLELGDSALYLCASSMTSIDTQYFGPGTRLTVL.

This clone was recorded many times. The gene calls are TRBV9 and TRBJ1-3; unclear D gene. The germline CDR1 and CDR2 sequences are SGDLS and YYNGEE. This CDR3 comprises 12 residues. V lost 3 bases, J lost 4 bases, and 5 bases lay in between. The CDR3 spells CASSGTGNTIYF. CDR3 nucleotide sequence: TGTGCCAGCAGCGGAACGGGAAACACCATATATTTT.

J is TRBJ1-6 and V is TRBV5-8; 8 bases agree with TRBD1. The V gene's germline CDR1 is SGHTS and CDR2 YDEGEE. Unmatched junction bases numbered 4, after V lost 0 bases and J lost 11 bases. The CDR3 is 14 residues long. CDR3 nucleotides: TGTGCCAGCAGCTTGGGCGGACAGGGAACACCCCTCCACTTT. Translating gives CASSLGGQGTPLHF.

As for this clone: The identical CDR3 is also encoded by other nucleotide sequences in the sample. The gene calls are TRBV20-1 and TRBJ1-2; no definite D call. The germline V gene encodes CDR1 DFQATT and CDR2 SNEGSKA (reference sequence). With 4 bases removed from V and 2 bases from J, the gap between germline ends came to 5 bases. This CDR3 is built from 11 residues. The CDR3 coding sequence is TGCAGTGCTACAGGAAACTATGGCTACACCTTC. This encodes CSATGNYGYTF.

The rearrangement uses TRBV27 and TRBJ2-3, with no clear D. The germline gives CDR1 MNHEY, CDR2 SMNVEV (reference sequence). Trimming pared 0 bases from V and 4 bases from J, leaving 5 bases between. The CDR3 is 13 residues long. CDR3 residues: CASSLSIADTQYF. The CDR3, as DNA: TGTGCCAGCAGTTTATCGATCGCAGATACGCAGTATTTT.

The sample holds a few counts of this clone. The chain joins TRBV4-1 to TRBJ2-5; no firm D call. V dropped 0 bases and J dropped 2 bases, with 7 bases sitting between them. The length of the CDR3 is 14 residues. Germline V gene lookup returns CDR1 MGHRA and CDR2 YSYEKL. In DNA, the CDR3 is TGCGCCAGCAGCCAAGAAGAACTTCAAGAGACCCAGTACTTC. As protein: CASSQEELQETQYF.

The V call is TRBV13, the J call TRBJ2-3, with D tentatively TRBD2 (5 bases). The CDR3 sequence is 17 residues long. Germline V gene data show CDR1 as PRHDT and CDR2 as FYEKMQ (reference sequence). Trimming took off 5 bases at V and 4 bases at J, with 22 bases between the two ends. CDR3 DNA sequence: TGTGCCAGCAGCCCAACGCTAGCTAACGGCCATGCAGATACGCAGTATTTT. The encoded protein is CASSPTLANGHADTQYF.

V usage is TRBV6-5 and J usage is TRBJ2-3, with 9 bases lining up with TRBD2. Germline V gene lookup returns CDR1 MNHEY and CDR2 SVGAGI. CDR3 length: 16 residues. The V gene end was trimmed by 0 bases and the J gene end by 6 bases; junction bases not matched to a gene: 7. CDR3 protein: CASSYSSAGGPDTQYF. CDR3 DNA: TGTGCCAGCAGTTACTCGAGCGCGGGAGGGCCGGATACGCAGTATTTT.

This clone came up many times. The same CDR3 also results from other DNA sequences found in this sample. The chain combines TRBV29-1 with TRBJ2-1; no clear D gene. The germline V and J ends were trimmed by 5 bases and 6 bases, with 8 bases remaining between them. The CDR3 extends over 11 amino acids. CDR1 and CDR2 (germline): SQVTM, ANQGSEA. CDR3 sequence reads: CSVSRSNEQFF. In nucleotides, the CDR3 is TGCAGCGTTTCTCGCAGCAATGAGCAGTTCTTC.

This clone was found a few times. The same CDR3 also results from other DNA sequences found in this sample. The chain employs TRBV7-2 and TRBJ2-5; D may be TRBD2 (7 bases). V dropped 1 base and J dropped 5 bases, with 8 bases sitting between them. The germline CDR1 and CDR2 sequences are SGHTA and FQGNSA. The CDR3 runs to 13 residues. CDR3 in DNA: TGTGCCAGCAGCTTAGAGGGGGGGGAGACCCAGTACTTC. It is translated as CASSLEGGETQYF.

This clone was seen a handful of times. This sequence joins TRBV7-9 and TRBJ2-2; 7 nucleotides align to TRBD2. The CDR3 consists of 14 residues. CDR1 is SEHNR and CDR2 is FQNEAQ in the germline V gene (reference sequence). Trimming cost V 8 bases and J 4 bases; bases outside gene matches: 7. The CDR3 nucleotides are TGTGCCAGCCCATCGGGCGGGGGCACCGGGGAGCTGTTTTTT. Translation: CASPSGGGTGELFF.

This CDR3 is CASTLKGSGNNEQFF. Written as DNA, the CDR3 is TGTGCCAGCACCCTCAAGGGGTCAGGGAACAATGAGCAGTTCTTC. The V call is TRBV7-2, the J call TRBJ2-1, with a possible D match to TRBD1 (5 bases). Per the germline V gene, CDR1 is SGHTA and CDR2 is FQGNSA. The CDR3 is made up of 15 amino acids. Trimming removed 7 bases from V and 5 bases from J, with 18 bases in between.